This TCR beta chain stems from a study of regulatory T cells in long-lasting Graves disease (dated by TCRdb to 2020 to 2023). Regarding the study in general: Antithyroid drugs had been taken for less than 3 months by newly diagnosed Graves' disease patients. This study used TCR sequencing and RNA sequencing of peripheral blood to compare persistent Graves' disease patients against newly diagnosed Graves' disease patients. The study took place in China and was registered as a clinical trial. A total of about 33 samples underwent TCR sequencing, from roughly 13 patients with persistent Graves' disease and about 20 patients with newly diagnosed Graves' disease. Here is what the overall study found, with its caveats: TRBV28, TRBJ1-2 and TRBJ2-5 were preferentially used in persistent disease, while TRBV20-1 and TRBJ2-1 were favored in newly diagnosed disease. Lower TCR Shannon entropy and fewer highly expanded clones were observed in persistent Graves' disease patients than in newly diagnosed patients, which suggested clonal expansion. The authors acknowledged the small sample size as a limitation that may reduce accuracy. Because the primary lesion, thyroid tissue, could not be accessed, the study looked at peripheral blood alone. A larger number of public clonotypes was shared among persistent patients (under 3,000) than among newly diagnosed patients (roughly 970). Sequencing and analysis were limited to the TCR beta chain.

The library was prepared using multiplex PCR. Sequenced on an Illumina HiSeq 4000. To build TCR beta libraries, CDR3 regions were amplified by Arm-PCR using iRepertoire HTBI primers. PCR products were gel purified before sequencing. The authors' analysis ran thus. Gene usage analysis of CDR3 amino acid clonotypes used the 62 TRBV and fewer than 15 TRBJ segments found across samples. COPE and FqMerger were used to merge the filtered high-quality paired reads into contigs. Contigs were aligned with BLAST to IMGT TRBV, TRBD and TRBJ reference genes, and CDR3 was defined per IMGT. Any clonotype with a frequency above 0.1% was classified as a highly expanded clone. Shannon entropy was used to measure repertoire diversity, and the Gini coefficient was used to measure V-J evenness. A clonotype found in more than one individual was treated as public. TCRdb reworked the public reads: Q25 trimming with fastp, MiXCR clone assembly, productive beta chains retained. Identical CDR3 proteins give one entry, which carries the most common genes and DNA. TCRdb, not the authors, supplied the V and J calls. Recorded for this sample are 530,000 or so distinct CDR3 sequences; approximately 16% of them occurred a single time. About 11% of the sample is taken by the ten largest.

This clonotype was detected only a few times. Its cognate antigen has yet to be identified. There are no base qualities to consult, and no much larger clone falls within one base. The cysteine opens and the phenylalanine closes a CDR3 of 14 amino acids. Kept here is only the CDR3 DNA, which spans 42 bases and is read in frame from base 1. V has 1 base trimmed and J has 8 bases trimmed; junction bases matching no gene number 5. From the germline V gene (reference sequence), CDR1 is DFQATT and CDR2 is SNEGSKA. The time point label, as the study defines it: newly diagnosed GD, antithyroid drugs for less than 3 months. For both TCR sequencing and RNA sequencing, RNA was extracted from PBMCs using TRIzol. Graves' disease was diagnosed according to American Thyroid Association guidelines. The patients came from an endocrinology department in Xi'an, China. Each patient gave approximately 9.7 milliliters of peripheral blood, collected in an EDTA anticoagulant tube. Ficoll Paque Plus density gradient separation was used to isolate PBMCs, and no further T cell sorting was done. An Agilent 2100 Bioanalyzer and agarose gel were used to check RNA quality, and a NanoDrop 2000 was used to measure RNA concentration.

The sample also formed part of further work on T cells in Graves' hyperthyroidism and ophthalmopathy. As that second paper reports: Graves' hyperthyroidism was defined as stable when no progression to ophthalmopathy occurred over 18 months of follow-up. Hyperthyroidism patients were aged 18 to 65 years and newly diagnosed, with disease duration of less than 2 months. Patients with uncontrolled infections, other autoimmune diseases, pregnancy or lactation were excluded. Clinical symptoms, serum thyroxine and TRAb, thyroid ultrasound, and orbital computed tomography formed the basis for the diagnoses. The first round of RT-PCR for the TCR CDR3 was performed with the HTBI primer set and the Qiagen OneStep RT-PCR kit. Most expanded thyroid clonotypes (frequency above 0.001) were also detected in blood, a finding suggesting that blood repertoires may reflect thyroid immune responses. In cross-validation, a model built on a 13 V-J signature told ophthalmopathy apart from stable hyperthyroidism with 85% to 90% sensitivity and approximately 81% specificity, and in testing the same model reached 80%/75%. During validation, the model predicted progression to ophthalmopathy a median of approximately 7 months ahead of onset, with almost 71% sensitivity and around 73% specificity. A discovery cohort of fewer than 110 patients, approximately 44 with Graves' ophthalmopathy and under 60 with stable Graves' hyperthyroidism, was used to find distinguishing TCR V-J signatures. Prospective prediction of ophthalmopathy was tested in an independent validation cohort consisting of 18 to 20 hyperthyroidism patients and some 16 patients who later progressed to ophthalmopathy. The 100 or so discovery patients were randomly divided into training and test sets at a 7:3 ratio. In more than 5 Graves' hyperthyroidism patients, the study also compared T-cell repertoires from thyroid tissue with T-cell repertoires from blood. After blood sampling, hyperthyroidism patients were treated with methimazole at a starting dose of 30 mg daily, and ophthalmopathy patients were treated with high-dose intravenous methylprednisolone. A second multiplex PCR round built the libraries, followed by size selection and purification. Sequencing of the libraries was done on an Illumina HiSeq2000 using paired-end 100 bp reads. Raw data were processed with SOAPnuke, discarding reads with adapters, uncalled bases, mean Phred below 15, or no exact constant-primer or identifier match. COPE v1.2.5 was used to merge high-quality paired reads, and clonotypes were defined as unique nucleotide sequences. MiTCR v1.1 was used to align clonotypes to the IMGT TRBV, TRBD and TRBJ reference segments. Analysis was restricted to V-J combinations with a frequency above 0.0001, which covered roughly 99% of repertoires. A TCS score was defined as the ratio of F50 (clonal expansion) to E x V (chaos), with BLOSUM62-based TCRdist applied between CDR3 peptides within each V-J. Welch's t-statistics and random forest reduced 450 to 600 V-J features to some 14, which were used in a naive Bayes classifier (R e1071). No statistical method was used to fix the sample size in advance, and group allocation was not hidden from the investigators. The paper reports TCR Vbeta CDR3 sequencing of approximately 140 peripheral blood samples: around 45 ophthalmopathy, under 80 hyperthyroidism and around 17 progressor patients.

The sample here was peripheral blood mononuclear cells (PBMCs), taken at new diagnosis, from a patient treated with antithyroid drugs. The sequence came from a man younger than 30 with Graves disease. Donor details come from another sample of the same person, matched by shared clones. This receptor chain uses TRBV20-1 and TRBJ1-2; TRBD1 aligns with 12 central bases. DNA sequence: TGCAGTGCTAGAGCCAGGGACAGGGGGCGAGGCTACACCTTC. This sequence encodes CSARARDRGRGYTF.